This T cell receptor (beta chain) stems from a study of neurological immune-mediated disorders. Germline values: CDR1 DFQATT, CDR2 SNEGSKA (reference sequence). V was pared by 0 bases and J by 4 bases, with 18 bases between. The CDR3 sequence is 16 residues long. TCRdb called the 5' RACE reads again in MiXCR, with one record for every CDR3 protein. The sample includes roughly 100,000 distinct CDR3 sequences, 3.5% to 4% of them seen just once. This clonotype occurred many times. Sequenced sample: PBMCs. The source is a woman between 18 and 29 years old with multiple sclerosis. The genes are TRBV20-1 and TRBJ1-1, with a tentative D call TRBD1 (6 bases). CDR3 sequence: CSARDIGVIGGTEAFF. Here the CDR3 DNA reads TGCAGTGCTAGAGATATAGGAGTGATAGGGGGCACTGAAGCTTTCTTT.